These T cell receptor beta chains were read from a single sample in a study of regulatory T cells in long-lasting Graves disease. Via MiXCR, TCRdb re-called the multiplex PCR reads, giving one row per CDR3 protein. Of about 310,000 distinct CDR3 sequences listed, over 15% are singletons. Sequences were derived from peripheral blood mononuclear cells (PBMCs), sampled at new diagnosis, from a patient treated with antithyroid drugs. Receptors originate from a female donor with Graves disease. CDR3s include the opening cysteine and the closing phenylalanine or tryptophan. A D gene is named only where the DNA matches it firmly. Some rows have no size entry. The others give once, few or many, or a class for an expanded clone.

clone_size j_call v_call d_call cdr3_aa cdr3_nt
many TRBJ1-2 TRBV30 . CAWSVRGYGYTF TGTGCCTGGAGTGTCAGGGGCTATGGCTACACCTTC
few TRBJ2-7 TRBV18 TRBD2 CASRPRGLAGFYEQYF TGTGCCAGCCGACCTCGGGGACTAGCGGGATTCTACGAGCAGTACTTC
many TRBJ2-3 TRBV9 TRBD1 CASSVRGTGSTDTQYF TGTGCCAGCAGCGTACGCGGGACAGGGAGCACAGATACGCAGTATTTT
few TRBJ2-1 TRBV9 . CASSVRPSIYNEQFF TGTGCCAGCAGCGTACGGCCTTCGATTTACAATGAGCAGTTCTTC
many TRBJ2-7 TRBV24-1 . CATSYGSSYEQYF TGTGCCACCAGTTACGGGTCCTCCTACGAGCAGTACTTC
few TRBJ2-1 TRBV4-1 . CASSQDGWDSYNEQFF TGCGCCAGCAGCCAAGATGGGTGGGATTCCTACAATGAGCAGTTCTTC
. TRBJ2-1 TRBV6-2/TRBV6-3 TRBD1 CASSYSPGQGANNEQFF TGTGCCAGCAGTTACTCTCCGGGACAGGGGGCTAATAATGAGCAGTTCTTC
. TRBJ1-3 TRBV29-1 . CSVVSARNTIYF TGCAGCGTTGTATCCGCCCGAAACACCATATATTTT
many TRBJ1-2 TRBV7-8 . CASSLDREGYTF TGTGCCAGCAGCTTAGACAGGGAAGGCTACACCTTC
few TRBJ2-2 TRBV12-3/TRBV12-4 TRBD2 CASSLGLAGGPGELFF TGTGCCAGCAGTTTAGGGCTAGCGGGAGGGCCCGGGGAGCTGTTTTTT
. TRBJ1-1 TRBV28 . CASSLFSNTEAFF TGTGCCAGCAGTTTGTTCAGCAACACTGAAGCTTTCTTT